This T cell receptor beta chain was captured in a study of T cells in Graves' hyperthyroidism and ophthalmopathy. Study-level information: Blood was drawn when the patient was first diagnosed and still untreated.

Points from the study as a whole: Also found in blood were most expanded thyroid clonotypes above 0.001.

Notes on this clonotype: Its antigen is not identified.

Between the trimmed V and J ends, which lost 5 bases and 7 bases, there was a span of 11 bases. This CDR3 contains 13 residues. CDR1 and CDR2 from the germline V gene are SGHNT and YENEEA. TCR beta CDR3 sequences were amplified from RNA transcripts. The HTBI primer set was used in a first-round RT-PCR of the TCR CDR3. MiXCR was run by TCRdb on the multiplex PCR reads, yielding one entry per CDR3 protein. The sample has some 350,000 distinct CDR3 sequences; about a fifth are singletons. Patients between 18 and 65 years old had hyperthyroidism, newly diagnosed and lasting under 2 months. Sequencing was performed on blood. The receptor was derived from a young woman with Graves' hyperthyroidism. The rearrangement links TRBV11-3 to TRBJ2-2; no clear D gene. The CDR3 DNA sequence: TGTGCCAGCAGCCACCCGGATGGCGGGGAGCTGTTTTTT. Protein product: CASSHPDGGELFF.